This T cell receptor (beta chain) was obtained from a study of control samples from healthy donors and cancer patients. CDR3 size: 13 residues. The V gene lost 6 bases and the J gene lost 7 bases, with 13 bases spanning the gap. Germline V gene lookup returns CDR1 MNHEY and CDR2 SMNVEV (reference sequence). Libraries were prepared by immunoSEQ multiplex PCR; TCRdb keeps only in-frame clonotypes and omits some of them. Among approximately 60,000 clones listed, approximately 85% were seen once. The clonotype was recovered from a man aged 35 to 55 in good health. The chain employs TRBV27 and TRBJ2-1; D is unclear. Sequenced material: blood. CDR3 residues: CASSLRQNNEQFF. CDR3 nucleotide sequence: TGTGCCAGCAGCCTACGGCAGAATAATGAGCAGTTCTTC.